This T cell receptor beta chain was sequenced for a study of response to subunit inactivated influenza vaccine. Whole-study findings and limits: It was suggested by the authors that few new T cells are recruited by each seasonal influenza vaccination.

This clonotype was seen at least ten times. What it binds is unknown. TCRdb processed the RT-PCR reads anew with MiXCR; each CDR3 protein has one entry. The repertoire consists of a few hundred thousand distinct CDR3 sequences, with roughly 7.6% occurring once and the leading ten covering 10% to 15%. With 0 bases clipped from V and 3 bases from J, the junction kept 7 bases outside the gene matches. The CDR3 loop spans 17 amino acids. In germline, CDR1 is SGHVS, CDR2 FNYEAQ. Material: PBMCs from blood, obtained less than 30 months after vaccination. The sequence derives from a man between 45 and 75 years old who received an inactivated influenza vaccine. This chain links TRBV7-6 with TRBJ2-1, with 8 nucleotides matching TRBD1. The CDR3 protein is CASSLASGTGSYNEQFF. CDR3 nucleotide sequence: TGTGCCAGCAGCTTAGCGTCCGGGACAGGAAGCTACAATGAGCAGTTCTTC.